This T cell receptor beta chain was identified during a study of technical replicates of blood from a handful of donors. J was trimmed by 4 bases and V by 2 bases; bases with no gene match: 7. The V gene's germline CDR1 is SGHVS and CDR2 FQNEAQ. The CDR3 covers 17 residues. TCRdb's table, derived via immunoSEQ multiplex PCR, lists solely in-frame clones and lacks some. Of approximately 87,000 clones listed, 94% are singletons. The clonotype originates from a human donor in good health. Specimen: T cells isolated from PBMCs. The chain combines TRBV7-8 with TRBJ2-1; the match to TRBD1 covers 11 bases. For the CDR3, the DNA is TGTGCCAGCAGCTTAACCGGGACAGGGGGTTGGTACAATGAGCAGTTCTTC. Translated, it gives CASSLTGTGGWYNEQFF.